This T cell receptor (beta chain) was obtained from a study of T cells after yellow fever vaccination. Study-wide points: It was a small share of clonotypes that appeared in both CD4 and CD8 compartments. Peak timing came faster in the weaker secondary response, day 5 versus 15.

Notes on this clonotype: As yet, its antigen is unknown.

The CDR3 runs 13 residues. The germline CDR1 and CDR2 sequences are SGHRS and YFSETQ. The ends were cut back, 3 bases at V and 7 bases at J, with 11 bases in the middle. Universal primer sites and UMIs were introduced during 5'RACE template-switching synthesis of TCR cDNA. TCRdb called the 5' RACE reads again in MiXCR, with one record for every CDR3 protein. The sample yields approximately 250,000 distinct CDR3 sequences, about 7% seen once. Sample: CD4+ T cells sorted from PBMCs, taken on the day of the yellow fever booster vaccination. The V and J genes are TRBV5-1 and TRBJ1-5, with D perhaps TRBD1 (5 bases). The TCR comes from a man between 25 and 39 years old who received the YFV17D yellow fever vaccine. The CDR3 reads CASSSGQEQPQHF. CDR3 DNA: TGCGCCAGCAGCTCAGGGCAAGAACAGCCCCAGCATTTT.